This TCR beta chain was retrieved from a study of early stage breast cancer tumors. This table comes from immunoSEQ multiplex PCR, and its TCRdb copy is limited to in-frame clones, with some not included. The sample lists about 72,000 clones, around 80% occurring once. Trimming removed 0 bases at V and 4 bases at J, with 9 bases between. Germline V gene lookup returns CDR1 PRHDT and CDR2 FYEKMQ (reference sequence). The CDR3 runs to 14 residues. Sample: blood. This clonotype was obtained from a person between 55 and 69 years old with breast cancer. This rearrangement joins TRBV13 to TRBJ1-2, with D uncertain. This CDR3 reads CASSLGQPLYGYTF. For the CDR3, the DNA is TGTGCCAGCAGCTTAGGGCAGCCGCTCTATGGCTACACCTTC.